The present TCR beta chain was sequenced within a study of cytotoxic CD8 clonotypes in ibrutinib-treated CLL. Measured with immunoSEQ multiplex PCR; TCRdb has only the in-frame clones, and not every one. The sample lists 150,000 to 250,000 clones; approximately 68% were seen once. This clone has only one observation. This clonotype was obtained from a human donor with chronic lymphocytic leukemia. The starting material was PBMCs, obtained after 24 months of ibrutinib treatment.

CDR3 residues: CASSLRSGTFEQYF. DNA for the CDR3: TGTGCCAGCAGTTTACGGTCAGGGACGTTTGAGCAGTACTTC. J is TRBJ2-7 and V is TRBV27; D possibly uses TRBD1 or TRBD2 (5 bases each). The CDR3 is made up of 14 amino acids. From germline, CDR1 is MNHEY and CDR2 SMNVEV (reference sequence). V was cut by 2 bases and J by 7 bases, with 15 bases left in between.